The clone carrying this T cell receptor (beta chain) came up many times. Its antigen is not identified. The record originates from a study of T cell repertoires in cytomegalovirus infection. CDR1 SGHTA and CDR2 FQGNSA come from the germline V gene. The CDR3 spans 15 residues. With 5 bases clipped from V and 2 bases from J, the junction kept 8 bases outside the gene matches. Study outcomes and limitations: Across the ex vivo response, the dominant clonotypes were HLA-C-restricted CMV-specific TCR beta clonotypes.

TCRdb fed the reads into MiXCR, producing one record per CDR3 protein. The table shows approximately 290,000 distinct CDR3 sequences, with more than 20% occurring only once. The V gene is TRBV7-2, the J gene TRBJ2-7; the match to TRBD1 covers 8 bases. The clonotype was recovered from a human donor in good health (CMV status not recorded). Some clones in this sample may be carry-over from other donors' samples. Source material: PBMCs. CDR3 DNA sequence: TGTGCCAGCAGCCGCGGACAGGGACGAACCTACGAGCAGTACTTC. Amino acids: CASSRGQGRTYEQYF.